This TCR beta chain is from a study of T cell responses to AZD1222 COVID-19 vaccine. General study points: At 160-218 and 743-854, vaccine-associated CD4 TCRs were dominant, and they spanned spike.

The data were produced by immunoSEQ multiplex PCR, yet TCRdb's version contains in-frame clones alone and is incomplete. The sample comprises 150,000 to 200,000 clones, over 80% of which are singletons, and 1.9% rests with the top ten. V shed 6 bases and J 4 bases; nucleotides not matched to a gene: 8. This CDR3 region has 14 residues. Germline values: CDR1 MDHEN, CDR2 SYDVKM. Details on this clone: Its target is unknown. The same CDR3 can be traced to other DNA sequences in this sample.

Sequencing used peripheral blood, obtained on day 0 of AZD1222 vaccination. This receptor was identified in an adult in good health. The V and J genes are TRBV28 and TRBJ2-7; 8 nucleotides align to TRBD2. This chain's CDR3 is CASSPPGLVYEQYF. The CDR3 DNA reads as TGTGCCAGCAGCCCACCGGGACTAGTGTACGAGCAGTACTTC.